This TCR beta chain was identified during a study of CD8+ T cells in alopecia areata. Study summary: Twice daily, treated patients received 5 to 10 mg of oral tofacitinib. People stayed on tofacitinib for 6 to 18 months, then stopped the drug for 6 months.

RNA, once extracted, was reverse transcribed into cDNA for use as the sequencing template. The method was immunoSEQ multiplex PCR; TCRdb's version includes in-frame clones alone and lacks a portion of them. The sample contains hundreds of thousands of clones, around two thirds of which appear only once. Collected material from alopecia areata patients comprised lesional scalp punch biopsies and peripheral blood. Sorted out of PBMCs were CD4+ T cells and CD8+ T cells. The CDR3 runs 15 residues. CDR1 is SGHRS and CDR2 is YFSETQ in the germline V gene. The V end lost 1 base, the J end lost 3 bases, and 13 bases lay between the germline ends.

This TCR came from a human donor with alopecia areata. Material: CD4+ T cells sorted from blood, obtained at week 0. This chain uses TRBV5-1 with TRBJ1-2; perhaps TRBD1 as D (6 bases). The CDR3 sequence is CASSLNAGDDYGYTF. CDR3 bases: TGCGCCAGCAGCTTGAATGCAGGGGATGACTATGGCTACACCTTC.